This is a list of T cell receptor beta chains from one sample in a study of cytomegalovirus exposure and HLA in healthy donors. Measured with immunoSEQ multiplex PCR; TCRdb has only the in-frame clones, and not every one. The sample has approximately 160,000 clones, over 70% seen once. What was sequenced was PBMCs. Every receptor here comes from a male donor in good health and CMV-seropositive. Both conserved end residues are part of each CDR3. A D gene is named only where the DNA matches it firmly. Not every row has a clone size; where given, it reads once, few, many or a size class.

CDR3nt	CDR3aa	v_gene	j_gene	d_gene	abundance
TGTGCCAGCGGGGGGCAAGAGACCCAGTACTTC	CASGGQETQYF	TRBV2	TRBJ2-5	NA	few
TGTGCCAGCCACAGGGGGGCTGAAGCTTTCTTT	CASHRGAEAFF	TRBV6-1	TRBJ1-1	TRBD1	few
TGTGCCAGCAGCCAATATGGGGACAGACGATACAATGAGCAGTTCTTC	CASSQYGDRRYNEQFF	TRBV4-2	TRBJ2-1	TRBD1	NA
TGTGCCAGCAGGAAGCAGCGGGGGTCCTACAATGAGCAGTTCTTC	CASRKQRGSYNEQFF	TRBV6-1	TRBJ2-1	TRBD2	NA
TGCGCCAGCAGCTTGCGGGGACAAAATAATTCACCCCTCCACTTT	CASSLRGQNNSPLHF	TRBV5-1	TRBJ1-6	NA	NA
TGTGCCAGCAGCCCATCATCAGGGGTCTCTGGAAACACCATATATTTT	CASSPSSGVSGNTIYF	TRBV9	TRBJ1-3	NA	NA
TGTGCCAGCAGCTCAAGGAGGGCAGGCAAACTGTTTTTT	CASSSRRAGKLFF	TRBV7-2	TRBJ1-4	NA	NA
TGTGCCAGCAGCCAAGAGGGGGGGCTCACCGGGGAGCTGTTTTTT	CASSQEGGLTGELFF	TRBV7-9	TRBJ2-2	NA	NA
TGTGCCACCAGCCGCGGGGGGGCCGGTGGCACTGAAGCTTTCTTT	CATSRGGAGGTEAFF	TRBV15	TRBJ1-1	NA	NA
TGTGCCAGCAGCTCGCCGGGACAGGGTAACACTGAAGCTTTCTTT	CASSSPGQGNTEAFF	TRBV5-4	TRBJ1-1	TRBD1	NA
TGCGCCAGCAGTAAGGGTGTGGGGACAGTGGGCTATGGCTACACCTTC	CASSKGVGTVGYGYTF	TRBV10-2	TRBJ1-2	TRBD1	NA
TGTGCCATCACTAGGACAGGGGGCACCCTTTCGGAGCAGTACTTC	CAITRTGGTLSEQYF	TRBV10-3	TRBJ2-7	TRBD1	NA
TGTGCCAGCAGCGCATACGGCGGTACGCAGTATTTT	CASSAYGGTQYF	TRBV2	TRBJ2-3	NA	NA
TGTGCCAGCAGCTTCCCCCCGGACGCCGGAGGCGAGCAGTACTTC	CASSFPPDAGGEQYF	TRBV5-5	TRBJ2-7	NA	NA
TGTGCCAGCCGTAGGCAGGGTAGATCTAAAAATACGCAGTATTTT	CASRRQGRSKNTQYF	TRBV19	TRBJ2-3	NA	NA
TGTGCCAGCAGTGAAGTTCAGGACAGCGCCACTGAAGCTTTCTTT	CASSEVQDSATEAFF	TRBV6-1	TRBJ1-1	NA	few
TGTGCCAGCAGTGAAGACACAGGGTGGAGCGAGCAGTACTTC	CASSEDTGWSEQYF	TRBV25-1	TRBJ2-7	NA	NA
TGTTCCAGCAGCTCCTCCGGGACAGAGTACGAGCAGTACTTC	CSSSSSGTEYEQYF	TRBV7-9	TRBJ2-7	TRBD1	NA
TGTGCCAGCACCAAGGACTGGGGAGAAAAACTGTTTTTT	CASTKDWGEKLFF	TRBV2	TRBJ1-4	NA	NA
TGTGCCAGCAGCTTAACAGAGGCAGATACGCAGTATTTT	CASSLTEADTQYF	TRBV7-3	TRBJ2-3	NA	NA
TGTGCCAGTAGTAACCAGGCGGGGAATGAGCAGTTCTTC	CASSNQAGNEQFF	TRBV19	TRBJ2-1	NA	few
TGTGCCATCAAATGGGGGACAGTCTACGAGCAGTACTTC	CAIKWGTVYEQYF	TRBV6-1	TRBJ2-7	TRBD1	NA